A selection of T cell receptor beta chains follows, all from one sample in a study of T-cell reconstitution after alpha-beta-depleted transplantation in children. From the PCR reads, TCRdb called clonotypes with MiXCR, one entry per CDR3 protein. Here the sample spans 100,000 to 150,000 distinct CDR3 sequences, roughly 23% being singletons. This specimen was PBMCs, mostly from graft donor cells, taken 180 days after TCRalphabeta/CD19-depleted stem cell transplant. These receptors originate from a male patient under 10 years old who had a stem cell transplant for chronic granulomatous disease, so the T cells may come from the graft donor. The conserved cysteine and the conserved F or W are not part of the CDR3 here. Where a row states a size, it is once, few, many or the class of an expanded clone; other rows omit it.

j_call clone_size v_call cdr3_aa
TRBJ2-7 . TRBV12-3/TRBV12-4 ASSLGRGYTYEQY
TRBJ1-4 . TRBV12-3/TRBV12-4 ASSPGRDRVGEKLF
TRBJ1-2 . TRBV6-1 ASSDHYGYT
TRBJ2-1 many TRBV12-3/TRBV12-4 ASSWAGVGNEQF
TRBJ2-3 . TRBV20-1 SASGVTDTQY
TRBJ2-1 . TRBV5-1 ASSLAAGSYNEQF
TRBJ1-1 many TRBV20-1 SATDRVYTEAF
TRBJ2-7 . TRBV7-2 ASSLGTGTVTYEQY
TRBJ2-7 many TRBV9 ASSPWTGGRNEQY
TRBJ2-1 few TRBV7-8 ASSLRDVDNEQF
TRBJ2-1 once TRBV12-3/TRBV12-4 ASRLVGSYNEQF
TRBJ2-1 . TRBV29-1 SASTQTRF
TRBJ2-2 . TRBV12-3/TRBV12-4 ASRTGPGELF
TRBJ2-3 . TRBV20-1 SARDPIAGGQKDTQY
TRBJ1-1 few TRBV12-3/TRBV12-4 ASSHGTTVEAF
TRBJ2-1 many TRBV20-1 SARRLAGEDYNEQF
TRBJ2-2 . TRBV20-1 SAGSGNTGELF
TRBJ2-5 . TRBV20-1 SAKGQAAGTQY
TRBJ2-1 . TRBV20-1 SAKLAGVYNEQF
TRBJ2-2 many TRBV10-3 AISALESGELF
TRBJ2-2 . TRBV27 ASSFRTGAYTGELF
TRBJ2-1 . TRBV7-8 ASSLEYRTNEQF
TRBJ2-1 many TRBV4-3 ASSPTSGGGPRNEQF
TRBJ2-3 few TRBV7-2 ASSLGAGPDTQY
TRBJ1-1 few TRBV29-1 SVEPGMNTEAF
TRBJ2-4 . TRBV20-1 SAGVGGPKNIQY
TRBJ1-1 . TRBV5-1 ASSGGTGDSF